Below, one TCR beta chain is given with its context. Trimming removed 5 bases from V and 0 bases from J; junction bases left unmatched: 2. The germline CDR1 and CDR2 sequences are SQVTM and ANQGSEA. This CDR3 spans 13 amino acids. Sequencing was performed with immunoSEQ multiplex PCR; in TCRdb, only in-frame clones are kept and a portion is missing. The sample has roughly 250,000 clones; around 87% are singletons. The data stem from a study of blood T cell repertoires in COVID-19. The overall study: In each case, the material was cDNA or gDNA derived from T cells, B-cell-depleted T cells, or PBMCs.

Participant-reported clinical history was the basis for cohort assignment. Recovery among Cohort 3 donors was established by two negative PCRs, clearance, or symptom resolution. What was sequenced was PBMCs or T cells enriched from blood (not recorded which). The sequence was collected from a woman between 50 and 59 years old who had recovered from COVID-19. The chain has TRBV29-1 and TRBJ2-3, with 7 bases fitting TRBD2. CDR3 nucleotide sequence: TGCAGCGTTAAGCGGGGTAGCACAGATACGCAGTATTTT. Amino acids: CSVKRGSTDTQYF.